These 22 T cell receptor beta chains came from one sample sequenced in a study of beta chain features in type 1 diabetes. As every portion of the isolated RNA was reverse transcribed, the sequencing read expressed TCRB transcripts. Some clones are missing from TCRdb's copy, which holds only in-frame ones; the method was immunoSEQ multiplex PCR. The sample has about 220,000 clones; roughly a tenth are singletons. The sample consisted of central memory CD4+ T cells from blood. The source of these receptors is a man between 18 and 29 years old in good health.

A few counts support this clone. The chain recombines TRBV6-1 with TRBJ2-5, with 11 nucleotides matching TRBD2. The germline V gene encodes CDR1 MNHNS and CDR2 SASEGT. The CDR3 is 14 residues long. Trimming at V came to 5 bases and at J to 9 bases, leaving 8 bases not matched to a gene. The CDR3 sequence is CASSKASGRMAQYF. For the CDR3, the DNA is TGTGCCAGCAGTAAGGCTAGCGGGAGGATGGCCCAGTACTTC.

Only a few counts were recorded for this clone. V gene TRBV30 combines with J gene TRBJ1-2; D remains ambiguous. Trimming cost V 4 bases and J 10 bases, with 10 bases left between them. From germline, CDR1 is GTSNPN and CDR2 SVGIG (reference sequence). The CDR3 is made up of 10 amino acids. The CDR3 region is CAWIGSAYTF. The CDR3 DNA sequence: TGTGCCTGGATCGGGTCGGCCTACACCTTC.

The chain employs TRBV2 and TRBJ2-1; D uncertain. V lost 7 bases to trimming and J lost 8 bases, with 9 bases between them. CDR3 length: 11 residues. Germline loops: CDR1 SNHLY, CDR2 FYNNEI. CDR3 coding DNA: TGTGCCAGCAATCAGGTCGATGAGCAGTTCTTC. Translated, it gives CASNQVDEQFF.

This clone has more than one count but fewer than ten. CDR3 sequence reads: CASSPGTSGRLKETQYF. The CDR3 DNA follows: TGTGCCAGCAGCCCCGGGACTAGCGGGAGGCTTAAGGAGACCCAGTACTTC. V usage is TRBV7-2 and J usage is TRBJ2-5, with 15 bases lining up with TRBD2. The J segment lost 5 bases and the V segment lost 5 bases, leaving 9 bases of the junction unmatched. The V gene's germline CDR1 is SGHTA and CDR2 FQGNSA. The CDR3 spans 17 residues.

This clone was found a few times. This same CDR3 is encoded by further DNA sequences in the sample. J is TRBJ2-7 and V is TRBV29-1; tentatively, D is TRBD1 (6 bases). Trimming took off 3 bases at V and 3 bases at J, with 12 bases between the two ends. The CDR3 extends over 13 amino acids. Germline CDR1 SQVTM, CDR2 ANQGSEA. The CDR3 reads CSVESGHSYEQYF. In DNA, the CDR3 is TGCAGCGTTGAGTCGGGACACAGCTACGAGCAGTACTTC.

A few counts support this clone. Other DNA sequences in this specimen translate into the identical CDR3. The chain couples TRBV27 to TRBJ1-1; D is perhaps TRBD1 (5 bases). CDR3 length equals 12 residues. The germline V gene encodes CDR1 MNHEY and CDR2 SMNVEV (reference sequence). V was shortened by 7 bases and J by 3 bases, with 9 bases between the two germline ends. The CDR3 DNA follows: TGTGCCAGCAAAAGGGGACACACTGAAGCTTTCTTT. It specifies CASKRGHTEAFF.

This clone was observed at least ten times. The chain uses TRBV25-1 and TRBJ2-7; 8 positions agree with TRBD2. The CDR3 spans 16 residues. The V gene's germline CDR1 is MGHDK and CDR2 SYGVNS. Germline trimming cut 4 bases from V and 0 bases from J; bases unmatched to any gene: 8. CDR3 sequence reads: CASSVLAGQRSYEQYF. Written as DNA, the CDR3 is TGTGCCAGCAGTGTTCTAGCGGGCCAACGCTCCTACGAGCAGTACTTC.

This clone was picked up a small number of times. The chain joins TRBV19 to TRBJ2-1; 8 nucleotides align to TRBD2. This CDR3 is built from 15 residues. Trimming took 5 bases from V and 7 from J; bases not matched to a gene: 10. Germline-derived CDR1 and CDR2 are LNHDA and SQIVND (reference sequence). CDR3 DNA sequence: TGTGCCAGTAGTTCCCCCCGGGAGGGCCTGAATGAGCAGTTCTTC. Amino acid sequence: CASSSPREGLNEQFF.

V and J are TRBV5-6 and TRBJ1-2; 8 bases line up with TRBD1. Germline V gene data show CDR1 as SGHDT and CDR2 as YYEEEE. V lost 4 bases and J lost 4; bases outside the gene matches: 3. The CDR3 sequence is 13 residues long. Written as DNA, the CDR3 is TGTGCCAGCAGCCGGACAGGGATCTATGGCTACACCTTC. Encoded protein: CASSRTGIYGYTF.

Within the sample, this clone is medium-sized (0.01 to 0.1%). CDR3 nucleotides: TGTGCCAGCAGCCTGGACAGGGCTGATGAAAAACTGTTTTTT. Its translation is CASSLDRADEKLFF. J is TRBJ1-4 and V is TRBV7-2, with 8 bases fitting TRBD1. Germline values: CDR1 SGHTA, CDR2 FQGNSA. CDR3 size: 14 residues. With 5 bases clipped from V and 6 bases from J, the junction kept 5 bases outside the gene matches.

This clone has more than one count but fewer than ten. Here the CDR3 reads CASSPGLAAGELFF. CDR3 coding DNA: TGTGCCAGCTCACCTGGACTAGCAGCCGGGGAGCTGTTTTTT. This sequence joins TRBV18 and TRBJ2-2; 8 bases match TRBD2. The junction had 3 bases not matched to a gene; V was cut back by 3 bases and J by 6 bases. The CDR3 has 14 residues. CDR1 KGHSH and CDR2 LQKENI come from the germline V gene.

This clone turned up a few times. The CDR3 DNA follows: TGTGCCAGCAGGACTAGCGGGAGGTGGGAGACCCAGTACTTC. The encoded protein is CASRTSGRWETQYF. The rearrangement joins TRBV5-8 to TRBJ2-5; 13 bases align to TRBD2. Germline V gene data show CDR1 as SGHTS and CDR2 as YDEGEE. CDR3 length: 14 amino acids. V dropped 5 bases and J dropped 5; count of bases not matched to a gene: 3.

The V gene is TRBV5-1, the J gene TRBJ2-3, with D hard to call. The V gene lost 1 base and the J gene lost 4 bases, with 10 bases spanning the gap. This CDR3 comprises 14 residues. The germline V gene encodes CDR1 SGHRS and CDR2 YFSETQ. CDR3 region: CASSLSSAADTQYF. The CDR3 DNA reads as TGCGCCAGCAGCTTGTCATCGGCCGCAGATACGCAGTATTTT. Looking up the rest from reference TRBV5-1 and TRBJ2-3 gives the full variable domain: KAGVTQTPRYLIKTRGQQVTLSCSPISGHRSVSWYQQTPGQGLQFLFEYFSETQRNKGNFPGRFSGRQFSNSRSEMNVSTLELGDSALYLCASSLSSAADTQYFGPGTRLTVL.

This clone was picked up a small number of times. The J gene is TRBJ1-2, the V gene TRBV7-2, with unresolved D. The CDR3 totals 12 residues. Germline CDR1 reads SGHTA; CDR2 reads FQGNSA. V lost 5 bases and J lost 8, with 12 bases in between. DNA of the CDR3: TGTGCCAGCAGCCGACTGTCTGGAGGCTACACCTTC. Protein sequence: CASSRLSGGYTF.

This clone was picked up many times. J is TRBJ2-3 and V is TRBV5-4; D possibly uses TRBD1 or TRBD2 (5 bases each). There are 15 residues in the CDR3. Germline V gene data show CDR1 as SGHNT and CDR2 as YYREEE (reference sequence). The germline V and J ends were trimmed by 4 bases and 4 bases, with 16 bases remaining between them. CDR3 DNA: TGTGCCAGCAGCCAAGAAGGTGAGGGGCCAGATACGCAGTATTTT. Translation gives CASSQEGEGPDTQYF.

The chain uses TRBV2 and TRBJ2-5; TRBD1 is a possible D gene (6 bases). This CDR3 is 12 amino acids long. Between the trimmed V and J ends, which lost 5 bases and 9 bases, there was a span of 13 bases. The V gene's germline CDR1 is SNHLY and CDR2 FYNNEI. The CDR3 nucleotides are TGTGCCAGCAGTCAGGGGTCCAGCGCCCAGTACTTC. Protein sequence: CASSQGSSAQYF.

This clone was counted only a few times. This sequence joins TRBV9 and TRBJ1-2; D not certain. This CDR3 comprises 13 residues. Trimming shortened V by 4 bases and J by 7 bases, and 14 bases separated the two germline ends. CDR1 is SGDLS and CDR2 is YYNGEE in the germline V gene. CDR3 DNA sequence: TGTGCCAGCAGCCCAACACTGGAAGGTGGCTACACCTTC. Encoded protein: CASSPTLEGGYTF.

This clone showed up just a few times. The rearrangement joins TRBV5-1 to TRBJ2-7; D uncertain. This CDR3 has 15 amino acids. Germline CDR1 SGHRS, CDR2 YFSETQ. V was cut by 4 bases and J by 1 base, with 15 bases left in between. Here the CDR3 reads CASSPEAAASYEQYF. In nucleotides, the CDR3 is TGCGCCAGCAGCCCTGAGGCAGCCGCGTCCTACGAGCAGTACTTC.

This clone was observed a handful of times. CDR3 bases: TGTGCCAGCAGCTGGGACCCCGACACTGAAGCTTTCTTT. Encoded protein: CASSWDPDTEAFF. V is TRBV7-3 and J is TRBJ1-1; D may be TRBD1 (5 bases). Germline V gene data show CDR1 as SGHTA and CDR2 as FQGTGA. V was clipped by 4 bases and J by 3 bases, with 9 bases between them. The CDR3 length is 13 residues.

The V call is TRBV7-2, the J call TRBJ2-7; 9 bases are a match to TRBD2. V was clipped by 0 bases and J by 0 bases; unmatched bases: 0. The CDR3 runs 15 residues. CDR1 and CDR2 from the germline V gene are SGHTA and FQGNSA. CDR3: CASSLASGSSYEQYF. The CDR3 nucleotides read TGTGCCAGCAGCTTAGCTAGCGGGAGCTCCTACGAGCAGTACTTC.

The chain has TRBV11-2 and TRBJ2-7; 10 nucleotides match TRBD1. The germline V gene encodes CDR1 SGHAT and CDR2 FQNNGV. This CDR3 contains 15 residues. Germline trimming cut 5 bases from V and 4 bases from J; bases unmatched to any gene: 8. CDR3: CASSVRGQGMYEQYF. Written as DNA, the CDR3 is TGTGCCAGCAGCGTTAGGGGACAGGGGATGTACGAGCAGTACTTC.

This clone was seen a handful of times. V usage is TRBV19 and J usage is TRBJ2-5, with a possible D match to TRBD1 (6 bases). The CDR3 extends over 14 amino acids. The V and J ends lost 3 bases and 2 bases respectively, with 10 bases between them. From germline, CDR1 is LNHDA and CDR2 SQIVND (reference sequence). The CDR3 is CASSMIDRQETQYF. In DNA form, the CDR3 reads TGTGCCAGTAGTATGATAGACAGGCAAGAGACCCAGTACTTC.